Below, 4 T cell receptor beta chains from the same sample are listed, as sequenced in a study of T cells after yellow fever vaccination. TCRdb fed the 5' RACE reads into MiXCR, producing one record per CDR3 protein. The profile shows 550,000 or so distinct CDR3 sequences, about a fifth of them singletons. The material sequenced was PBMCs, taken 15 days after the yellow fever booster vaccination. The receptors derive from a young man who received the YFV17D yellow fever vaccine.

This rearrangement joins TRBV20-1 to TRBJ2-4; D not resolved. V shed 0 bases and J shed 3 bases, with 6 bases lying between them. This CDR3 is built from 13 residues. In germline, CDR1 is DFQATT, CDR2 SNEGSKA (reference sequence). The CDR3 sequence is CSAREDDKNIQYF. The CDR3 DNA follows: TGCAGTGCTAGAGAAGACGACAAAAACATTCAGTACTTC.

The chain carries TRBV12-3 or TRBV12-4 and TRBJ2-2; maybe TRBD2 (6 bases). Trimming stripped 7 bases from V and 4 bases from J, with 19 bases between. This CDR3 has 16 residues. CDR3 in amino acids: CASIPISGARTGELFF. CDR3 bases: TGTGCCAGCATCCCTATCTCGGGAGCGCGCACCGGGGAGCTGTTTTTT.

V usage is TRBV18 and J usage is TRBJ1-2; D is possibly TRBD1 (5 bases). V was clipped by 0 bases and J by 4 bases, with 9 bases between them. Germline V gene data show CDR1 as KGHSH and CDR2 as LQKENI. This CDR3 spans 14 amino acids. The CDR3 DNA sequence: TGTGCCAGCTCACCACCCGTTGGGACCTATGGCTACACCTTC. Amino acid sequence: CASSPPVGTYGYTF.

The J gene is TRBJ2-1, the V gene TRBV15; D remains unclear. Germline values: CDR1 LNHNV, CDR2 YYDKDF (reference sequence). The germline V and J ends were trimmed by 5 bases and 0 bases, with 11 bases remaining between them. CDR3 length: 15 amino acids. DNA for the CDR3: TGTGCCACCAGCTTTGGCCAAAGCTCCTACAATGAGCAGTTCTTC. Translation gives CATSFGQSSYNEQFF. The whole variable domain, remainder taken from reference TRBV15 and TRBJ2-1, is DAMVIQNPRYQVTQFGKPVTLSCSQTLNHNVMYWYQQKSSQAPKLLFHYYDKDFNNEADTPDNFQSRRPNTSFCFLDIRSPGLGDTAMYLCATSFGQSSYNEQFFGPGTRLTVL.